This T cell receptor (beta chain) comes out of a study of T cells in Graves' hyperthyroidism and ophthalmopathy. Study conclusions and caveats: The model foresaw ophthalmopathy a median about 6.1 months prior to onset.

Newly diagnosed patients aged 18 to 65 had hyperthyroidism of under 2 months' duration. As concerns this clonotype: Its specificity is unknown.

The V and J ends lost 4 bases and 5 bases, in that order; junction bases with no gene match: 5. The CDR3 consists of 13 residues. CDR1 is MNHEY and CDR2 is SVGAGI in the germline V gene. The investigators amplified TCR beta CDR3 regions from RNA transcripts. RT-PCR in the first round (using the HTBI primer set) targeted the TCR CDR3. Each CDR3 protein is one row after TCRdb ran MiXCR on the multiplex PCR reads. The sample carries approximately 400,000 distinct CDR3 sequences, about 20% recorded once. The genes are TRBV6-5 and TRBJ2-7; 7 bases line up with TRBD2. The source is a woman aged 18-29 years with Graves' hyperthyroidism. Specimen: blood. CDR3 region: CASSSAGGNEQYF. The CDR3 DNA reads TGTGCCAGCAGTTCGGCCGGGGGGAACGAGCAGTACTTC.